Following are 3 T cell receptor beta chains from one sample sequenced in a study of shared clonotypes between healthy human individuals. Clones were read by immunoSEQ multiplex PCR, and TCRdb kept only the in-frame ones, dropping some. Found here are about 2 million clones, about 95% of them singletons; the top ten hold under 1.5%. It was CD45RO-negative cells, positively selected for CCR7, that made up naive CD8 cells, with terminally differentiated effector memory CD45RA+ cells excluded. The specimen was naive CD8+ T cells sorted from blood. The source is a man aged 18 to 29 in good health.

The rearrangement links TRBV30 to TRBJ2-5; TRBD2 agrees at 12 bases. The CDR3 is 17 residues long. The germline CDR1 and CDR2 sequences are GTSNPN and SVGIG (reference sequence). The junction had 18 bases not matched to a gene; V was cut back by 8 bases and J by 5 bases. For the CDR3, the DNA is TGTGCCGTGGGGGACAGAAAGACTAGCGGGGGACGGGAGACCCAGTACTTC. Residues: CAVGDRKTSGGRETQYF.

The CDR3 loop reads CASSFGGGQGGVNTEAFF. CDR3 DNA sequence: TGTGCCAGCAGCTTTGGTGGGGGACAGGGCGGGGTGAACACTGAAGCTTTCTTT. The chain has TRBV5-4 and TRBJ1-1; 9 nucleotides align to TRBD1. This CDR3 is 18 amino acids long. CDR1 is SGHNT, CDR2 YYREEE, per germline (reference sequence). Germline trimming cut 2 bases from V and 0 bases from J; bases unmatched to any gene: 11.

The rearrangement joins TRBV4-1 to TRBJ2-7; D possibly corresponds to TRBD2 (5 bases). The CDR3 has 13 amino acids. Per the germline V gene, CDR1 is MGHRA and CDR2 is YSYEKL. V was pared by 4 bases and J by 4 bases, with 11 bases between. The CDR3 DNA is TGCGCCAGCAGCCGGGAGTATCAGTACGAGCAGTACTTC. Translated: CASSREYQYEQYF.